This TCR beta chain originates from a study of blood T cells in healthy people across ages. CDR3 length equals 11 residues. Looked up from germline, CDR1 is SQVTM and CDR2 is ANQGSEA. With a J-beta primer mix and a sample-barcoded 5' primer, a second PCR ran about 7 to 11 cycles. TCRdb itself ran the 5' RACE reads through MiXCR, one entry per CDR3 protein. The table has approximately 490,000 distinct CDR3 sequences, 20% to 30% seen once. Findings and limits, study-wide: Bulk PBMC profiling left naive and antigen-experienced comparisons inconclusive.

A remark on this clonotype: Its antigen is not identified.

These records were also assigned to another study, of T cells of mothers and their children. According to that study: From each mother came over 9.5 million TCR beta CDR3 reads, and from each child came approximately 2.8 million.

This chain uses TRBV29-1 with TRBJ2-5; the match to TRBD1 covers 7 bases. The tail of the sequence fits TRBJ2-7 better, so the J call may be wrong. The TCR was taken from a boy aged 10-17 years in good health. Specimen: blood. The chain's CDR3 is CSSLTGHEQYF. The CDR3 DNA follows: TGCAGCTCGCTGACAGGGCACGAGCAGTACTTC.